This T cell receptor (beta chain) was captured in a study of cytomegalovirus exposure and HLA in healthy donors (TCRdb year 2017). Context from the whole study: An earlier analysis of some 550 of the donors reported approximately 270 Gb of sequence data and roughly 100 million unique TCR beta sequences from roughly 200 million T cells. Rather than drawing on any new phenotypic data, the later analysis identified candidate immune exposures from TCR beta sequences and the way those sequences occurred across donors. An early release covering about 600 HLA-typed donors comprised about 310 gigabases of sequencing data and around 80 million unique TCR sequences. Typing coverage differed by locus: A, B, C, DRB1 and DQB1 were typed in about 620-630 donors, DQA1 in 500 to 550, DPA1 in 600 to 610, and DPB1 in approximately 450. The study profiled the T cell repertoires of about 640 subjects by immunosequencing and related them to cytomegalovirus serostatus. A later analysis re-examined previously published TCR beta repertoires from roughly 720 donors and added high-resolution HLA genotyping to investigate patterns of TCR occurrence. HLA typing covered class I and class II loci at four-digit resolution. To predict cytomegalovirus infection status, the study brought together high-throughput TCR immunosequencing, statistical association of individual TCRs with disease status, and machine learning. Of the roughly 420 genotyped donors, approximately 80% were placed in the genetic ancestry cluster associated with self-reported Caucasian donors. In addition to the first cohort of 650 to 800 subjects, a separate validation cohort of approximately 120 different subjects was used. The study was designed to test whether signatures of past pathogen exposure could be identified by cataloging public T cell receptors. Genome-wide SNP genotypes for about 60% of the 666 donors were used in a later genetic analysis, which treated that subset as a discovery cohort. Among 300 to 500 genotyped donors of the cohort, an average of around 240,000 unique TCR beta nucleotide sequences was sequenced per donor, of which 15% to 20% were non-productive. Four to six DR-DQ haplotypes were handled as single units for association and clustering, since linkage in the cohort was strong. Every repertoire in the discovery cohort had been generated on one and the same sequencing platform. In an earlier analysis of 550 to 700 of the donors, high-throughput TCR beta sequencing was used to judge whether each TCR beta V gene segment behaved as functional or pseudogenic. Donor age, sex, ethnicity and CMV serostatus were compiled together with the repertoire data. The full study reports these points: The classifier was reported to diagnose cytomegalovirus status with high specificity and sensitivity in both the original cohort and the validation cohort. The presence/absence analyses assumed that sequencing depth was roughly uniform across donors, and that assumption may not be true. Because some donors lacked HLA typing at each locus, the association tests relied only on the typed subset. Some IMGT-functional V segments, including TRBV6-2 and TRBV6-3, could not be distinguished by the 87-base-pair reads and were therefore excluded. According to a later genetic analysis, donors in an Asian-associated ancestry cluster had fewer N-insertions in productive TCRs than the approximately 710-donor mean. While some public TCRs were present in many individuals, most TCR sequences turned up only very rarely across donors. At a false discovery rate of 0.05, a later analysis linked approximately 18,000 TCR beta sequences to specific HLA alleles. In a later analysis, several top co-occurrence clusters were reported to appear linked to parvovirus B19, influenza, CMV and Epstein-Barr virus. When HLA alleles, especially DR and DQ, strongly co-occurred, attributing TCR associations to individual alleles was difficult. Linkage disequilibrium might explain the correlated functional status among segregating V segments, but an unknown experimental factor could not be excluded. A few of the identified cytomegalovirus-associated TCR beta chains were confirmed in vitro to be specific for cytomegalovirus antigens. In an earlier analysis of approximately 600 of the donors, most TCR beta V segments were observed in productive rearrangements about 87% or about 30% of the time, broadly matching IMGT annotations. A further reported finding was that TCR beta sequences accurately predicted the HLA-A and HLA-B alleles for most subjects in the first cohort. In a later analysis, HLA-associated TCR beta chains showed more clonal expansion and lower generation probabilities than non-associated chains that were equally common. According to a later analysis, most CMV-associated TCR beta chains appeared to be HLA-restricted, and the HLA associations seemed to be driven largely by CMV exposure. In a later analysis, the rate of TCR association differed among HLA loci, with DRB1 alleles having the most associated TCRs and HLA-C alleles having the fewest. A cluster of highly shared sequence variants was judged likely to represent a technical artifact of the sequencing pipeline. According to the authors, the approach could potentially be generalized to other disease states and immunological phenotypes. A later genetic analysis associated a missense DCLRE1C variant with V-gene and J-gene trimming of TCR beta chains, and an independent cohort replicated the association. This cohort had only TCR beta chains sequenced, and the lack of alpha or paired-chain data limited which features could be detected. Because counts were too low, about 15 rarely observed V segments, including chromosome 9 orphons, were left out of the earlier analysis of 587 of the donors. The study listed 150 to 200 TCR beta chains as associated with cytomegalovirus. CMV serostatus was the only immune exposure information available for the cohort.

Concerning this clone itself: This clone's antigen is unknown. Per-base qualities were not stored, and no clone one base away is much larger.

The cohort comprised fewer than 700 healthy bone marrow donors. Cohort members were all nominally healthy when sampled, although unrecorded immune exposures were likely present. The donor was CMV seropositive and belonged to the group of 250 to 300 seropositive cohort members. Every donor gave a peripheral blood sample, and the peripheral blood mononuclear cells from that sample were used for TCR beta sequencing. The Qiagen DNeasy Blood Extraction Kit was used to extract genomic DNA from the blood cell samples. V gives up 0 bases and J gives up 8 bases, and the segment between their germline ends measures 11 bases. The CDR3 has 14 amino acids, counting the end cysteine and phenylalanine. The entry retains the CDR3 DNA only, 42 bases that are in frame from base 1. In the germline V gene, CDR1 corresponds to LGHNA and CDR2 to YNFKEQ. The library relied on the immunoSEQ multiplex PCR assay. A mixture of 60 forward primers for TCR Vbeta segments and 13 reverse primers for TCR Jbeta segments was used in the multiplex PCR. The CDR3 region of rearranged TCR beta genes was amplified from genomic DNA by a multiplex PCR assay. Amplified TCR beta libraries were sequenced as 87-base-pair reads on the Illumina HiSeq System. As for the authors' bioinformatics: A later analysis counted tens of millions of unique TCR beta chains across the roughly 700 repertoires, and some 12 million of these chains were shared by at least two donors. A nearest-neighbor algorithm error-corrected the raw reads and collapsed the reads into unique sequences, merging closely related sequences to remove PCR and sequencing errors. V, D and J gene segments were assigned by aligning CDR3 sequences to IMGT reference sequences. Each retained sequence needed at least a six-nucleotide match to both a V gene segment and a J gene segment. Rearrangements were classified as productive when the CDR3 lacked stop codons and remained in frame with V and J, and all other rearrangements were classified as non-productive. CDR3 was defined by IMGT convention, running from the second conserved V-encoded cysteine to the conserved J-encoded phenylalanine. The earlier analysis of a few hundred of the donors excluded sequences that lacked an unambiguous match to a single V gene segment. In an earlier analysis of approximately 550 of the donors, V segments were called functional above 56.7% productive rearrangements and were called segregating when the between-donor standard deviation exceeded 5%. To diagnose cytomegalovirus status from the catalog of TCR beta chain sequences, a statistical classification framework was built. V and J gene assignment, in a later analysis, came from comparing TCR nucleotide sequences with IMGT/GENE-DB human TR gene sequences. The TCRdist pipeline was used in a later analysis to assign CDR3 sequences and most-parsimonious VDJ recombination scenarios. In a later analysis, each TCR beta chain was defined by its CDR3 amino acid sequence together with its V-gene family, and reads without a unique V-gene family were excluded. A later analysis removed several hundred highly shared, low-generation-probability nucleotide sequences to deal with suspected cross-contamination and a sequencing artifact. For each public chain, a later analysis derived a clonal expansion index from normalized ranks of inferred template counts within each repertoire. Generation probabilities in a later analysis came from a VDJ recombination model fitted to out-of-frame rearrangements, and those results were checked against IGoR. In a later analysis, TCR-TCR, TCR-HLA and TCR-CMV co-occurrence was scored with hypergeometric tests, and a repertoire-size bias correction was applied to TCR pairs. A later analysis estimated false discovery rates by permuting HLA or CMV assignments 20 times. A later analysis grouped co-occurring TCRs with DBSCAN, adding TCRdist sequence similarity when clustering within HLA-allele-positive subsets. For co-occurrence clustering, repertoires with fewer than 30,000 or more than 120,000 public chains were excluded, along with four or five repertoires with anomalous nucleotide sharing. TCRdb provides this immuneACCESS table in a form limited to in-frame rearrangements. Some clones are lacking; in checked studies, under half of them reflect an unresolved V gene, and why the rest are absent is not known. The V and J calls and the clone size are those of that table, but D and trimming were determined from the DNA. In all, the sample holds fewer than 150,000 clones, and about 83% of those were seen once. The leading ten clones occupy less than 3% of the sample.

Sequencing was performed on PBMCs. The V and J segments used are TRBV4-2 and TRBJ2-1; the D segment could be TRBD2, given 7 matching bases. The TCR comes from a woman aged 40 to 55 in good health and CMV-seropositive. The sequenced DNA is TGTGCCAGCAGCCAAGATGGGGGGGGCGATGAGCAGTTCTTC. It is translated as CASSQDGGGDEQFF.